One and the same sample provided the 19 T cell receptor beta chains below, sequenced in a study of T cells in Graves' hyperthyroidism and ophthalmopathy. TCR beta CDR3 regions were amplified from RNA transcripts. HTBI primers were employed in a first-round RT-PCR of the TCR CDR3. TCRdb reprocessed the multiplex PCR reads via MiXCR and lists one record per CDR3 protein. The sample contains some 270,000 distinct CDR3 sequences, roughly 13% of which appear only once. The sequencing sample was made of blood. The source of these receptors is a middle-aged woman with Graves' hyperthyroidism.

This clonotype was counted many times. The rearrangement joins TRBV6-1 to TRBJ2-5; no reliable D call. There are 14 residues in the CDR3. In germline, CDR1 is MNHNS, CDR2 SASEGT. The V end was cut by 2 bases, the J end by 5 bases, with 12 bases between. CDR3 region: CASSEQAMGETQYF. CDR3 nucleotides: TGTGCCAGCAGTGAACAGGCGATGGGGGAGACCCAGTACTTC.

The V and J genes are TRBV29-1 and TRBJ1-2, with 12 nucleotides matching TRBD1. Germline V gives CDR1 SQVTM, CDR2 ANQGSEA. The CDR3 runs 12 residues. V trimming: 6 bases; J trimming: 7 bases; junction bases outside the gene matches: 3. The CDR3 is CSVGTGGLGYTF. CDR3 coding DNA: TGCAGCGTCGGGACAGGGGGCCTTGGCTACACCTTC.

The rearrangement uses TRBV20-1 and TRBJ2-6; 7 nucleotides agree with TRBD1. Trimming at V came to 3 bases and at J to 1 base, leaving 6 bases not matched to a gene. The length of the CDR3 is 16 residues. Germline CDR1 DFQATT, CDR2 SNEGSKA (reference sequence). CDR3 residues: CSASLGQSSGANVLTF. CDR3 nucleotides: TGCAGTGCTAGTTTGGGACAGAGTTCTGGGGCCAACGTCCTGACTTTC.

V gene TRBV29-1 combines with J gene TRBJ2-3, with 8 bases that match TRBD2. J was trimmed by 6 bases and V by 5 bases; bases with no gene match: 4. Germline CDR1 reads SQVTM; CDR2 reads ANQGSEA. CDR3 length: 12 amino acids. CDR3 nucleotides: TGCAGCGTTTTTCGCGGGAGGGATACGCAGTATTTT. Translated, it gives CSVFRGRDTQYF.

This clonotype appeared many times. The chain uses TRBV20-1 and TRBJ2-1; D is unclear. The CDR3 is made up of 12 amino acids. The ends were cut back, 3 bases at V and 12 bases at J, with 15 bases in the middle. Germline CDR1 reads DFQATT; CDR2 reads SNEGSKA (reference sequence). CDR3 sequence reads: CSASAPTLVQFF. In DNA form, the CDR3 reads TGCAGTGCTAGTGCCCCAACCCTTGTGCAGTTCTTC.

This clonotype was seen ten or more times. The chain joins TRBV6-5 to TRBJ2-2, with 7 bases aligning to TRBD2. CDR3 length equals 15 residues. The ends lost 2 bases at V and 6 bases at J; junction bases unmatched: 6. Germline values: CDR1 MNHEY, CDR2 SVGAGI. CDR3 nucleotides: TGTGCCAGCAGTTACGCGGCGGGAGTAGCCGGGGAGCTGTTTTTT. Its protein product is CASSYAAGVAGELFF.

This clonotype was seen repeatedly, ten times or more. In DNA, the CDR3 is TGTGCCAGCAGCCAAAGCCATCACAGGACGGGCACAGATACGCAGTATTTT. Protein product: CASSQSHHRTGTDTQYF. V is TRBV3-1 and J is TRBJ2-3; D might be TRBD1 (5 bases). Per the germline V gene, CDR1 is LGHDT and CDR2 is YNNKEL (reference sequence). The V gene lost 2 bases and the J gene lost 1 base, with 16 bases spanning the gap. The CDR3 contains 17 residues.

This clonotype was found many times. V is TRBV10-3 and J is TRBJ1-1; no reliable D call. Germline V gene data show CDR1 as ENHRY and CDR2 as SYGVKD. The CDR3 is made up of 15 amino acids. Trimming took off 3 bases at V and 1 base at J, with 12 bases between the two ends. This CDR3 reads CAISDGRRRNTEAFF. CDR3 bases: TGTGCCATCAGTGATGGGAGACGGCGGAACACTGAAGCTTTCTTT.

The chain uses TRBV5-1 and TRBJ1-1; D may be TRBD1 (6 bases). Trimming removed 2 bases from V and 3 bases from J, with 11 bases in between. CDR3 length: 14 residues. Germline assignment: CDR1 SGHRS and CDR2 YFSETQ. CDR3 nucleotides: TGCGCCAGCAGCTTCTCAGGGGTAGACACTGAAGCTTTCTTT. It codes for CASSFSGVDTEAFF.

V and J are TRBV29-1 and TRBJ2-7, with D unresolved. The V end was cut by 5 bases, the J end by 0 bases, with 8 bases between. CDR1 SQVTM and CDR2 ANQGSEA come from the germline V gene. The CDR3 has 12 amino acids. The CDR3 nucleotides read TGCAGCGTTTTGCGGAGCTCCTACGAGCAGTACTTC. Its protein product is CSVLRSSYEQYF.

In this sample, this clonotype turned up a few times. This rearrangement joins TRBV25-1 to TRBJ2-7; no firm D call. Trimming left V 4 bases short and J 3 bases short, with 13 bases between. CDR1 and CDR2 from the germline V gene are MGHDK and SYGVNS. The CDR3 spans 14 residues. The CDR3 loop is CASSVAGEYYEQYF. The CDR3 nucleotides are TGTGCCAGCAGTGTCGCAGGCGAATACTACGAGCAGTACTTC.

The table lists this clonotype with many counts. The chain combines TRBV20-1 with TRBJ1-1; D remains ambiguous. V was trimmed by 3 bases and J by 0 bases, leaving 8 bases between them. Germline loops: CDR1 DFQATT, CDR2 SNEGSKA (reference sequence). The CDR3 runs 13 residues. CDR3 sequence (DNA): TGCAGTGCTAGGGATAGCATGAACACTGAAGCTTTCTTT. Its translation is CSARDSMNTEAFF.

This clonotype was counted ten times or more. V and J are TRBV28 and TRBJ1-2; possibly TRBD1 for D (5 bases). Trimming cost V 4 bases and J 4 bases, with 31 bases left between them. CDR3 length: 20 residues. Germline CDR1 and CDR2: MDHEN and SYDVKM. CDR3 sequence: CASSSIPDGLRGGFVYGYTF. The CDR3 region has the DNA TGTGCCAGCAGTTCGATCCCCGATGGGCTGAGGGGCGGATTCGTCTATGGCTACACCTTC.

This clonotype has at least ten counts. The genes are TRBV11-2 and TRBJ2-3; TRBD2 is a possible D gene (6 bases). Germline CDR1 and CDR2: SGHAT and FQNNGV. Trimming took 1 base from V and 3 from J, leaving 14 bases between them. This CDR3 has 16 amino acids. CDR3 bases: TGTGCCAGCAGCTTAGGGTTGGCGGGAATAACAGATACGCAGTATTTT. This sequence encodes CASSLGLAGITDTQYF.

CDR3 in DNA: TGTGCCAGCAGTGTCTACAGGGGGATGGGGAACACTGAAGCTTTCTTT. Translation: CASSVYRGMGNTEAFF. The chain combines TRBV6-1 with TRBJ1-1; 8 nucleotides line up with TRBD1. J lost 1 base, V lost 4 bases, and 8 bases had no gene match. This CDR3 has 16 residues. Looked up from germline, CDR1 is MNHNS and CDR2 is SASEGT.

In this sample, this clonotype turned up many times. The chain recombines TRBV7-2 with TRBJ2-7; D gene unclear. Germline values: CDR1 SGHTA, CDR2 FQGNSA. V was clipped by 0 bases and J by 0 bases, with 12 bases between them. CDR3 length equals 16 residues. CDR3 nucleotides: TGTGCCAGCAGCTTAGCGAGCAGCTTGAGCTCCTACGAGCAGTACTTC. Protein sequence: CASSLASSLSSYEQYF.

Only a few counts were recorded for this clonotype. The chain has TRBV5-4 and TRBJ1-2; D possibly corresponds to TRBD1 (6 bases). V was shortened by 4 bases and J by 0 bases, with 22 bases between the two germline ends. The CDR3 runs to 18 residues. Germline V CDR1 and CDR2: SGHNT, YYREEE (reference sequence). Written as DNA, the CDR3 is TGTGCCAGCAGCGGAATGAGACAGGCCCTGACTCCTAACTATGGCTACACCTTC. Protein: CASSGMRQALTPNYGYTF.

This clonotype showed up many times. The chain joins TRBV29-1 to TRBJ2-3; no firm D call. Per germline, CDR1 SQVTM and CDR2 ANQGSEA. There are 14 residues in the CDR3. Trimming left V 1 base short and J 1 base short, with 9 bases between. The CDR3 DNA is TGCAGCGTTGAAGTCAATCCGGGCACAGATACGCAGTATTTT. It specifies CSVEVNPGTDTQYF.

This chain uses TRBV19 with TRBJ2-1; 8 bases align to TRBD2. The CDR3 is made up of 15 amino acids. Losses at the gene ends were 2 bases for V and 9 bases for J; bases not matched to a gene: 9. Germline V gives CDR1 LNHDA, CDR2 SQIVND (reference sequence). In DNA, the CDR3 is TGTGCCAGTAGTATACCGGGACTAGGAGTGTTTGAGCAGTTCTTC. Residues: CASSIPGLGVFEQFF.